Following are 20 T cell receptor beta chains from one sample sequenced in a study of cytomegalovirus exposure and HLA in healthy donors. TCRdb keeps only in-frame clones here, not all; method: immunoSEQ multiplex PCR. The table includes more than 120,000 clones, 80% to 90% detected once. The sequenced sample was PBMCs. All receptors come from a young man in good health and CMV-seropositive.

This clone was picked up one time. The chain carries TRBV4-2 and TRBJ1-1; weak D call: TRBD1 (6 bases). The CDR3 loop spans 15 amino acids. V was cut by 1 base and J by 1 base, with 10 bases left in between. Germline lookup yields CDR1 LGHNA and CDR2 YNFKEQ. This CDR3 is CASSQVRGANTEAFF. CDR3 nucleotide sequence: TGTGCCAGCAGCCAAGTACGGGGGGCGAACACTGAAGCTTTCTTT.

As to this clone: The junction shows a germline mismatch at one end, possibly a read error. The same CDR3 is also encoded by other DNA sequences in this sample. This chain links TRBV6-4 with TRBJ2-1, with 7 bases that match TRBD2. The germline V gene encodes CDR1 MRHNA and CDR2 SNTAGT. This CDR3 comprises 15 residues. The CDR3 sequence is CASSDSGGSFNEQFF. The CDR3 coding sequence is TGTGCCAGCAGTGACTCGGGGGGGTCCTTCAATGAGCAGTTCTTC.

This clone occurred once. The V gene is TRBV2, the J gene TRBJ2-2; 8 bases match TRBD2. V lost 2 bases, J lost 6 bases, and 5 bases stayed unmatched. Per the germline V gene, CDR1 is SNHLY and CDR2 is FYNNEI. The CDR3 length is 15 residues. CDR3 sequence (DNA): TGTGCCAGCAGTGAAACTAGCGGAATACCCGGGGAGCTGTTTTTT. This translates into CASSETSGIPGELFF.

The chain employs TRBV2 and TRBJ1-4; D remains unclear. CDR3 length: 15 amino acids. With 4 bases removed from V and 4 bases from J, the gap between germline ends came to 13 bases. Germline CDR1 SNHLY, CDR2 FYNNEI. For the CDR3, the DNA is TGTGCCAGCAGTGTAAGGAGCCTACTTAATGAAAAACTGTTTTTT. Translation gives CASSVRSLLNEKLFF.

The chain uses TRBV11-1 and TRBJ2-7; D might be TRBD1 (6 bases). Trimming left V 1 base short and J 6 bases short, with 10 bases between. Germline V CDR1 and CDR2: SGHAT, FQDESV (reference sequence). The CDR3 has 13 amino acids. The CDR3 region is CASSLVGGAEQYF. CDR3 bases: TGTGCCAGCAGCTTAGTTGGGGGCGCCGAGCAGTACTTC.

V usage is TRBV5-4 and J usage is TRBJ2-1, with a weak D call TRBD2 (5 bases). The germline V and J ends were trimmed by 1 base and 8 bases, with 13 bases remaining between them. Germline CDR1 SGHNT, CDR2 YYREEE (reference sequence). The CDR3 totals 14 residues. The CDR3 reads CASSLIEGSYEQFF. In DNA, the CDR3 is TGTGCCAGCAGCTTGATCGAGGGAAGTTATGAGCAGTTCTTC.

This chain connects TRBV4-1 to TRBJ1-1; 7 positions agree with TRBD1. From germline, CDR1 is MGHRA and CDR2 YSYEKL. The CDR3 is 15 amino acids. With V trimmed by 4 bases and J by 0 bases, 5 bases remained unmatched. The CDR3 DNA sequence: TGCGCCAGCAGCCTACCCAGGGGGATGAACACTGAAGCTTTCTTT. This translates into CASSLPRGMNTEAFF.

CDR3 sequence: CAWSVRGPDAFF. The CDR3 bases are TGTGCCTGGAGTGTACGAGGGCCCGACGCTTTCTTT. The rearrangement links TRBV30 to TRBJ1-1; D is unclear. The germline CDR1 and CDR2 sequences are GTSNPN and SVGIG (reference sequence). V was cut by 0 bases and J by 11 bases, with 13 bases left in between. This CDR3 contains 12 residues.

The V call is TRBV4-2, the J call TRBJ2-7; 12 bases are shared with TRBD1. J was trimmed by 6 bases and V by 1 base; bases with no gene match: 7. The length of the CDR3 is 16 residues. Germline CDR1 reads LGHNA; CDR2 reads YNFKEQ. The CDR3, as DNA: TGTGCCAGCAGCCAAGCTCGGGGGACAGGGGGCATCGAGCAGTACTTC. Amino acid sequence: CASSQARGTGGIEQYF.

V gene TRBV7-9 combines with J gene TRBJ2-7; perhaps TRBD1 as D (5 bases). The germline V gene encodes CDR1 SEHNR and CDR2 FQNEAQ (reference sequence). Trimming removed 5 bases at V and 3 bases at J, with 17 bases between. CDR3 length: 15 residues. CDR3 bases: TGTGCCAGCAGCGCTGGAATGGACAAGGGCTACGAGCAGTACTTC. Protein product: CASSAGMDKGYEQYF.

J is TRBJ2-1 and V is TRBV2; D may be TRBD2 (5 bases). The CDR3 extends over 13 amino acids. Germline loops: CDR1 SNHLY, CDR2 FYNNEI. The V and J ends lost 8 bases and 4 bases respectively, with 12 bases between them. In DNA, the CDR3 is TGTGCCAGCTTCCGGACTGGGTACAATGAGCAGTTCTTC. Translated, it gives CASFRTGYNEQFF.

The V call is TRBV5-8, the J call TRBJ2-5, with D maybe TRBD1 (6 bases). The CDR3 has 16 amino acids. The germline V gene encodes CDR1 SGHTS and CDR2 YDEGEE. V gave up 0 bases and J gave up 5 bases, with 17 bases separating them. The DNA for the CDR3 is TGTGCCAGCAGCTTGGAACCTGGACAGTTCGAGGAGACCCAGTACTTC. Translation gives CASSLEPGQFEETQYF. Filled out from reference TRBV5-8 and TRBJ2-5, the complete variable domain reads EAGVTQSPTHLIKTRGQQATLRCSPISGHTSVYWYQQALGLGLQFLLWYDEGEERNRGNFPPRFSGRQFPNYSSELNVNALELEDSALYLCASSLEPGQFEETQYFGPGTRLLVL.

The CDR3 region is CASSRGLAGVGNEQFF. Here the CDR3 DNA reads TGTGCCAGCAGTAGAGGACTAGCGGGAGTTGGGAATGAGCAGTTCTTC. V usage is TRBV27 and J usage is TRBJ2-1; 13 nucleotides align to TRBD2. CDR1 and CDR2 from the germline V gene are MNHEY and SMNVEV (reference sequence). V gave up 5 bases and J gave up 7 bases; unmatched junction bases: 8. This CDR3 is built from 16 residues.

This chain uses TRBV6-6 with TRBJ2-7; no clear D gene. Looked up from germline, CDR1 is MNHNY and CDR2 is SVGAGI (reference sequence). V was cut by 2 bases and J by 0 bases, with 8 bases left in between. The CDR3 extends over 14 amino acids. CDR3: CASSYGRSSYEQYF. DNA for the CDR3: TGTGCCAGCAGTTACGGCCGAAGCTCCTACGAGCAGTACTTC.

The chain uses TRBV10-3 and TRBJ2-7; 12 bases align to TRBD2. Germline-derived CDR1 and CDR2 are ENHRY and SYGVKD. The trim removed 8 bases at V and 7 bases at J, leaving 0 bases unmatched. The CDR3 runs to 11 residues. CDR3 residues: CAIGLAGEQYF. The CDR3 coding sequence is TGTGCCATCGGACTAGCGGGGGAGCAGTACTTC.

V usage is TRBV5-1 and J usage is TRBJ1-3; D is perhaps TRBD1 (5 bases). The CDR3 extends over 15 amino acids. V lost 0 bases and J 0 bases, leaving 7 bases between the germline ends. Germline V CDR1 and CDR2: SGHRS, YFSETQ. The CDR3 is CASSLGGYSGNTIYF. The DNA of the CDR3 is TGCGCCAGCAGCTTGGGGGGCTACTCTGGAAACACCATATATTTT.

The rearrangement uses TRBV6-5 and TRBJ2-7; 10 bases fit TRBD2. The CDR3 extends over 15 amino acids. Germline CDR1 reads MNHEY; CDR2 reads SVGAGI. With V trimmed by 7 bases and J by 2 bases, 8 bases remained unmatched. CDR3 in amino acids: CASTHGTSAAYEQYF. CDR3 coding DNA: TGTGCCAGCACCCACGGGACTAGCGCTGCCTACGAGCAGTACTTC.

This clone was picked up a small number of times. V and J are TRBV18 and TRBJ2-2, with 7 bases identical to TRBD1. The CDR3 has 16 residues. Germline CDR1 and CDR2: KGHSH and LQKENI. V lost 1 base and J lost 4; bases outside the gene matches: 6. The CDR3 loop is CASSPRGSGGTGELFF. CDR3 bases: TGTGCCAGCTCACCACGGGGCTCAGGGGGCACCGGGGAGCTGTTTTTT.

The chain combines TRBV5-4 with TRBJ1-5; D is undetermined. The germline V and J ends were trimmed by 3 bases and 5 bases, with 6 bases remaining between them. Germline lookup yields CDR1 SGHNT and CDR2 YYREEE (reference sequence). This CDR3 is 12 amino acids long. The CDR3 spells CASSSPDQPQHF. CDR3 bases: TGTGCCAGCAGCTCCCCGGATCAGCCCCAGCATTTT.

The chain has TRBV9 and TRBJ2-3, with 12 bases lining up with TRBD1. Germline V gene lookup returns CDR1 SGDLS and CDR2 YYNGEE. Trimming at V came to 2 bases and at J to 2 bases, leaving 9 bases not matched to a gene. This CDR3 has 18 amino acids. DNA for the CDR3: TGTGCCAGCAGCGTCCAAACCGGGACAGGGGGCTTCACAGATACGCAGTATTTT. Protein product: CASSVQTGTGGFTDTQYF.